These T cell receptor beta chains were read from a single sample in a study of T cell responses to AZD1222 COVID-19 vaccine. Assay: immunoSEQ multiplex PCR; the TCRdb copy retains only in-frame clones and omits some. Of over 120,000 clones detected, 93% appear once; the ten largest clones hold less than 6.5%. This sample comprised peripheral blood, obtained on day 0 of AZD1222 vaccination. Receptors originate from an adult in good health. CDR3s include the opening cysteine and the closing phenylalanine or tryptophan. A D gene is named only where the DNA matches it firmly. A clone size is listed for some rows: how often the clone was seen (once, few, many), or a class if it is expanded.

cdr3_aa cdr3_nt j_call clone_size d_call v_call
CSVETGKSGSYEQYF TGCAGCGTTGAAACGGGGAAAAGCGGGAGCTACGAGCAGTACTTC TRBJ2-7 - TRBD2 TRBV29-1
CASSWTGDPPPYEQYF TGTGCCAGCAGCTGGACAGGGGATCCCCCCCCCTACGAGCAGTACTTC TRBJ2-7 - TRBD1 TRBV7-9
CASSSVRARGSSGANVLTF TGTGCCAGCAGCTCCGTCCGGGCCCGAGGGAGTTCTGGGGCCAACGTCCTGACTTTC TRBJ2-6 - - TRBV11-2
CATSDSWANEQFF TGTGCCACCAGTGACAGTTGGGCCAATGAGCAGTTCTTC TRBJ2-1 - - TRBV24-1
CASLAGALNEQYF TGTGCCAGCTTAGCGGGAGCCTTGAACGAGCAGTACTTC TRBJ2-7 - TRBD2 TRBV2
CATSSHRGVGTDTQYF TGTGCCACCAGCAGCCACAGGGGAGTGGGCACAGATACGCAGTATTTT TRBJ2-3 - TRBD1 TRBV15
CASRRTSGRGSYNEQFF TGTGCCAGCAGAAGGACTAGCGGGAGAGGTAGCTACAATGAGCAGTTCTTC TRBJ2-1 - TRBD2 TRBV3-1/TRBV3-2
CASSLDRATSFYGYTF TGTGCCAGCAGCTTAGACAGGGCCACTAGCTTTTATGGCTACACCTTC TRBJ1-2 - - TRBV7-6
CASSHTPGQGARAFF TGTGCCAGCAGTCACACCCCGGGACAGGGGGCTCGAGCTTTCTTT TRBJ1-1 - TRBD1 TRBV3-1/TRBV3-2
CATSDPGLAGTQYF TGTGCCACCAGTGATCCGGGACTAGCGGGGACCCAGTACTTC TRBJ2-5 - TRBD2 TRBV24-1
CASRGYNEQFF TGTGCCAGCAGAGGGTACAATGAGCAGTTCTTC TRBJ2-1 - - TRBV6-5
CAAGTGRVKETQYF TGTGCCGCAGGAACGGGGAGGGTTAAAGAGACCCAGTACTTC TRBJ2-5 once TRBD2 TRBV10-3
CASSESTGEAFF TGTGCCAGCAGTGAATCGACAGGGGAAGCTTTCTTT TRBJ1-1 - TRBD1 TRBV25-1